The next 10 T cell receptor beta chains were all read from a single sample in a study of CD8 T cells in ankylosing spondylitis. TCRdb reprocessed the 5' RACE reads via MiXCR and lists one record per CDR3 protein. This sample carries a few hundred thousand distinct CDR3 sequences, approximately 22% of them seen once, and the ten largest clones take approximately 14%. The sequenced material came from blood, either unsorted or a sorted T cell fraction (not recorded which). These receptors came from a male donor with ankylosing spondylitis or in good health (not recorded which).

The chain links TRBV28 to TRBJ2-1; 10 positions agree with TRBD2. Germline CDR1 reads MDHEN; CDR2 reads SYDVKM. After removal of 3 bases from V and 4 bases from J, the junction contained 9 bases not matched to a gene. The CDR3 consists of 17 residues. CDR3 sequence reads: CASSFRPTSGEYNEQFF. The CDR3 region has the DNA TGTGCCAGCAGTTTCAGACCTACTAGCGGGGAATACAATGAGCAGTTCTTC.

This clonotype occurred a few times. Here the CDR3 reads CASSSEPLAGGTDTQYF. The CDR3 DNA reads as TGTGCCAGCAGCTCCGAGCCGCTAGCGGGGGGCACAGATACGCAGTATTTT. The chain joins TRBV7-8 to TRBJ2-3; 10 bases are shared with TRBD2. The CDR3 has 17 residues. Per the germline V gene, CDR1 is SGHVS and CDR2 is FQNEAQ. Germline trimming cut 4 bases from V and 1 base from J; bases unmatched to any gene: 8.

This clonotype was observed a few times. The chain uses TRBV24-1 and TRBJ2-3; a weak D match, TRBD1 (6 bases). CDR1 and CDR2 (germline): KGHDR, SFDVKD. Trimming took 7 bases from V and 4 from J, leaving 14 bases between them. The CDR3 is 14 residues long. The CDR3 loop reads CATSPWPGADTQYF. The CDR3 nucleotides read TGTGCCACCAGCCCGTGGCCAGGGGCAGATACGCAGTATTTT.

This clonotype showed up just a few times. The CDR3 DNA reads TGTGCCAGCAGCCCCAACAGGATCTCCTACAATGAGCAGTTCTTC. It encodes CASSPNRISYNEQFF. V gene TRBV14 combines with J gene TRBJ2-1; maybe TRBD1 (5 bases). This CDR3 has 15 residues. V gave up 4 bases and J gave up 0 bases, with 10 bases separating them. Germline CDR1 is SGHDN and CDR2 is FVKESK. The full variable domain, its missing parts supplied by reference TRBV14 and TRBJ2-1, is EAGVTQFPSHSVIEKGQTVTLRCDPISGHDNLYWYRRVMGKEIKFLLHFVKESKQDESGMPNNRFLAERTGGTYSTLKVQPAELEDSGVYFCASSPNRISYNEQFFGPGTRLTVL.

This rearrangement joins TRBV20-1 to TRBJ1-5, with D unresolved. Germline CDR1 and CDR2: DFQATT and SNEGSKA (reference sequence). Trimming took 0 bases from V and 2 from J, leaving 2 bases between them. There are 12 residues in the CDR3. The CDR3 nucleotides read TGCAGTGCTAGAGATGGCAATCAGCCCCAGCATTTT. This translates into CSARDGNQPQHF.

The CDR3 region is CASSFPSGETQYF. In DNA, the CDR3 is TGTGCCAGCAGTTTCCCTAGCGGAGAGACCCAGTACTTC. V and J are TRBV12-3 or TRBV12-4 and TRBJ2-5; TRBD2 agrees at 7 bases. The CDR3 covers 13 residues. The junction had 2 bases not matched to a gene; V was cut back by 3 bases and J by 4 bases.

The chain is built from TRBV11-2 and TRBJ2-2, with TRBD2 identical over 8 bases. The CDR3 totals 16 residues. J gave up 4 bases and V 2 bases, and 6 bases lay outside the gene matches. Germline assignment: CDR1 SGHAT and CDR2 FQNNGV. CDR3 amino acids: CASSLYGGVGTGELFF. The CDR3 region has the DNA TGTGCCAGCAGCTTATACGGGGGGGTAGGCACCGGGGAGCTGTTTTTT.

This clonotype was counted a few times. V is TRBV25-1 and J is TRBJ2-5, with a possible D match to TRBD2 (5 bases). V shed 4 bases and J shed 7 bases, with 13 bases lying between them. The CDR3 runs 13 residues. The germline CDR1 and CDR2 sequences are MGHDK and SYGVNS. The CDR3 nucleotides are TGTGCCAGCAGTGCCGGGGTCTTCGGGACCCAGTACTTC. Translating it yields CASSAGVFGTQYF.

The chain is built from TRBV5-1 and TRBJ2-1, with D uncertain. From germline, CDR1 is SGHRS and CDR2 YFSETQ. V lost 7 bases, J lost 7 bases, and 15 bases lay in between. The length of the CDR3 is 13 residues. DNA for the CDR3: TGCGCCAGCGGACCGGGTCCTGAGAATGAGCAGTTCTTC. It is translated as CASGPGPENEQFF.

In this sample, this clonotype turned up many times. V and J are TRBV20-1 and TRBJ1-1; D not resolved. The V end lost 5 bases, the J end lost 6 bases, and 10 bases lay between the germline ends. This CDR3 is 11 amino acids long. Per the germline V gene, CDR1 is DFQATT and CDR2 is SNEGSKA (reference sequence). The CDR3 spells CSAVEIAEAFF. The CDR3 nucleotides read TGCAGTGCTGTAGAGATCGCTGAAGCTTTCTTT.